The clone carrying this TCR beta chain came up a few times. Its specificity is not known. This entry comes from a study of sequential checkpoint blockade in melanoma. Study context: Maintenance nivolumab came after either treatment sequence. Matched biopsies came pretreatment and at week 13 for 20 to 25 patients.

CDR1 is SGHDN, CDR2 FVKESK, per germline. With 1 base clipped from V and 11 bases from J, the junction kept 1 base outside the gene matches. The CDR3 loop spans 14 amino acids. Regarding treatment: randomized to nivolumab then ipilimumab (arm A) or the reverse (arm B). Study results and limitations: PD-L1 staining and CD8+ counts, not mutational load, tracked tumor T-cell clonality.

The protocol was immunoSEQ multiplex PCR, while the TCRdb copy is restricted to in-frame clones and leaves out a portion. The sample carries just over 6,000 clones, roughly a fifth recorded once. The chain employs TRBV14 and TRBJ2-1, with 14 nucleotides matching TRBD2. This sequence was found in a human donor with melanoma. The starting material was tumor tissue (inferred from file names), obtained from a patient given nivolumab and ipilimumab in sequence. As DNA, the CDR3 is TGTGCCAGCAGCCAAGGACTAGCGGGAGGGAAGCAGTTCTTC. Its translation is CASSQGLAGGKQFF.